The T cell receptor (beta chain) described here comes from a study of T cell responses to AZD1222 COVID-19 vaccine (dated by TCRdb to 2020 to 2022). About the full investigation: TCR sequencing covered some 240 trial participants: 200 to 210 given two doses of AZD1222 and about 26 given two doses of MenACWY control vaccine. Trial participants were enrolled by age into 18-55, 56-69 and 70-plus year subgroups, with roughly 160, 29 and 62 TCR-sequenced participants respectively. Paper-wide results and their limitations: Because no samples from the day 14 peak response were available, repertoires could be characterized only after the peak T cell response. The whole spike protein was spanned by vaccine-associated CD4 TCRs, and dominant responses were seen in regions 160-218 and 743-854. Epitopes outside the regions mutated in the B.1.351 and B.1.1.7 variants were reportedly recognized by nearly half of the unique spike-specific TCRs. After two AZD1222 doses, spike-specific TCR breadth and depth were significantly higher than at day 0 and than in MenACWY recipients. Conclusions about previously exposed vaccinees are limited, since just five or six AZD1222 recipients were seropositive for SARS-CoV-2 at baseline. The 56-69-year group was small, and its depth increase did not reach significance, likely because of low power. Participants were mostly white British and included more females than males, and it was suggested by the authors that clonal diversity may have been underestimated.

The time point label on this specimen signifies: about 28 days (+/-7) after the second vaccine dose. Because spike-specific TCR depth and breadth did not differ between the two schedules, AZD1222 recipients who got a second dose at roughly 4 weeks were pooled with those who got a second dose at roughly 12 weeks. Vaccinee samples were obtained from the UK trials COV001 and COV002, which included a single-blind randomized controlled phase 2/3 trial of AZD1222 (ChAdOx1 nCoV-19) in healthy adults. For TCRbeta chain sequencing, PBMC samples from trial participants were taken at day 0 and at day 28 after the second dose. The CDR3 regions of human TCRbeta chains were analyzed by immunosequencing. Regarding the original processing steps: Repertoire TCRs were matched against a reference library of SARS-CoV-2-specific TCRs generated with the MIRA antigen-specificity platform. Breadth was defined as the fraction of unique TCRs that were SARS-CoV-2-associated, and depth was defined as the fraction of total T cells that were SARS-CoV-2-associated. Using the MIRA data, every spike-specific TCR was mapped to the spike region that the TCR reacted to and assigned to either a CD4 or a CD8 class. Log10-transformed breadth and depth values were compared by one-way ANOVA with Sidak's multiple comparisons tests. Here the immuneACCESS table is served through TCRdb, limited to in-frame sequences with V and J called. Missing clones are a known gap in these copies; in checked studies unresolved V genes cover under half, and the rest lacks a known reason. V, J and clone size are taken as reported in that table, and D and trimming were inferred from the DNA itself. Within this sample are under 130,000 clones, with about 90% of them counted one time only. The ten biggest clones cover about 2.5% of the sample.

The CDR3, cysteine through phenylalanine, is 14 amino acids long. Left in the record is the CDR3 DNA by itself, 42 bases read in frame from the first base. As encoded in the germline V gene, CDR1 is MDHEN while CDR2 is SYDVKM. V and J lose 0 bases and 2 bases, and a span of 8 bases separates them. A note on this clone: The target of this receptor is not known. No quality values exist for individual bases; no much larger clone is one base distant.

The rearrangement combines TRBV28 with TRBJ2-7; there is no confident call for the D gene. The specimen was peripheral blood, collected 28 days after the second AZD1222 dose. The receptor's source is an adult who received the AZD1222 COVID-19 vaccine. The base sequence is TGTGCCAGCAGTTTATGGGGCCAAGCCTACGAGCAGTACTTC. Its protein product is CASSLWGQAYEQYF.